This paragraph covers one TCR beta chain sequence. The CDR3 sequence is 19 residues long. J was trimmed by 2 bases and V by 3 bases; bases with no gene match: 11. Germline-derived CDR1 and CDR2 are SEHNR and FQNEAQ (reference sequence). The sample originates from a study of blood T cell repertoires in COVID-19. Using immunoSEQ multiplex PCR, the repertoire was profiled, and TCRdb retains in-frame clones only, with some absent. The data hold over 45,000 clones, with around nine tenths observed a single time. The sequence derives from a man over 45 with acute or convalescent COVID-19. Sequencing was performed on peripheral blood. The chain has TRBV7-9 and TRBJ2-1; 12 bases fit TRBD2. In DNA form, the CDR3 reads TGTGCCAGCAGCTTCCCCTTTCTAGCGGGAGGGAGGCCCTACAATGAGCAGTTCTTC. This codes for CASSFPFLAGGRPYNEQFF.